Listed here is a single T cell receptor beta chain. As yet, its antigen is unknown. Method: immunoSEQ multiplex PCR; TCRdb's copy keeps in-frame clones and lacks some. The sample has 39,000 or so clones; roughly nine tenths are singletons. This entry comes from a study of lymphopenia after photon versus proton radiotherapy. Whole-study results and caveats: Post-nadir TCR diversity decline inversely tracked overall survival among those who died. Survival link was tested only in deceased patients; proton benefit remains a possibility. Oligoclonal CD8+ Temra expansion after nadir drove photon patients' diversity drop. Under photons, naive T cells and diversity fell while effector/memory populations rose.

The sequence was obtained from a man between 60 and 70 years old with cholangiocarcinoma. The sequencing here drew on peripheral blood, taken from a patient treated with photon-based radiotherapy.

DNA for the CDR3: TGTGCCAGCTCCGGACAATCCCGGGTGTGGACTGAAGCTTTCTTT. Translation: CASSGQSRVWTEAFF. The chain links TRBV6-1 to TRBJ1-1, with D possibly being TRBD1 (5 bases). This CDR3 is 15 amino acids long. Germline values: CDR1 MNHNS, CDR2 SASEGT. The germline V and J ends were trimmed by 8 bases and 5 bases, with 21 bases remaining between them.